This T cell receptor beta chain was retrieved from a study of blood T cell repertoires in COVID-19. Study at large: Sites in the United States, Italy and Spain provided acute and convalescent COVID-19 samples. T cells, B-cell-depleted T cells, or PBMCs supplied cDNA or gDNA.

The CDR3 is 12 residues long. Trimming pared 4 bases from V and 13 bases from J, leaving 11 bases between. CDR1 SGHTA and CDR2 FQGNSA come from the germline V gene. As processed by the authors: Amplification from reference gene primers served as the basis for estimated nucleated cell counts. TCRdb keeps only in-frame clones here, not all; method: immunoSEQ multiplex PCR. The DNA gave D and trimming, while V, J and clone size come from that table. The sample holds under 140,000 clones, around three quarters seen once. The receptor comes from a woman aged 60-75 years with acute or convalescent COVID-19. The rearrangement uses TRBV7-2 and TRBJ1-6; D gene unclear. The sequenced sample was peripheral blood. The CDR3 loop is CASSSLPGPLHF. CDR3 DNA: TGTGCCAGCAGCTCATTACCGGGGCCCCTCCACTTT.